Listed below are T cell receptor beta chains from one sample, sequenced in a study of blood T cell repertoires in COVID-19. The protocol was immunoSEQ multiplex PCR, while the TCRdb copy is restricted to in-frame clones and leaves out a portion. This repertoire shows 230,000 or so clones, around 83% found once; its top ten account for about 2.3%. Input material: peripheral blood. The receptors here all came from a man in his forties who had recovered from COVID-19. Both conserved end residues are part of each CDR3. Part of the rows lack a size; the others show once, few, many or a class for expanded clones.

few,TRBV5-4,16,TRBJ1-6,CASSFNNIWQGSPLHF
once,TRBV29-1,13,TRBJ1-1,CSAEGGMNTEAFF
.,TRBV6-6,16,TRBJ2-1,CASSLLGVTSYNEQFF
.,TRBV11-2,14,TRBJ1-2,CASTETGFNYGYTF
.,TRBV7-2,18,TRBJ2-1,CASSGTGLADSSYNEQFF
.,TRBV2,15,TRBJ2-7,CASSPGGEGSFEQYF
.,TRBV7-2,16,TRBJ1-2,CASSPRGQGTHYGYTF
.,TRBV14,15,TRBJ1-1,CASSRQLEGDPEAFF
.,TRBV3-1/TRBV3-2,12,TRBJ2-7,CASSFHRGLEYF
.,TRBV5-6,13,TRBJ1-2,CASSLAQDNGYTF
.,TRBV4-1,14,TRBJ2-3,CASSLSRGADTQYF
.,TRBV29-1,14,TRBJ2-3,CSADMGQSTDTQYF
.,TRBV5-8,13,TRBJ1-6,CASSVGQFSPLHF
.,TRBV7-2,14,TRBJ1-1,CASSLVQGSTEAFF
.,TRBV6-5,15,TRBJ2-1,CASSSTGGKWNEQFF
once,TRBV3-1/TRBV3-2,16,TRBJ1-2,CASSQEMRAGDYGYTF
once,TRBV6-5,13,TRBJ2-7,CASSYRGSYEQYF